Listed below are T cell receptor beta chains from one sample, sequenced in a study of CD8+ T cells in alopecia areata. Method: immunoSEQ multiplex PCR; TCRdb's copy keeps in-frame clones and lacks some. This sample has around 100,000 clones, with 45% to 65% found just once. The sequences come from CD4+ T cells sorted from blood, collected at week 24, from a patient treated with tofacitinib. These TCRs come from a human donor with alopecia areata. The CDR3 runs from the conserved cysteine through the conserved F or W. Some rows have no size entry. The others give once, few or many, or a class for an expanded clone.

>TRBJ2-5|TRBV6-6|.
CASRPPRDRSQETQYF
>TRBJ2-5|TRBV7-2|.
CASSAQARETQYF
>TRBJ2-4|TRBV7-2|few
CASSLGLAVQYF
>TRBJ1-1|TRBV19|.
CASSTRENTEAFF
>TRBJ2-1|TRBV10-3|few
CATEPGQGSNEQFF
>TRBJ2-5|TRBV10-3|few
CAISGTGTRAQETQYF
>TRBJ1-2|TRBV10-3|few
CAITSDGNYGYTF
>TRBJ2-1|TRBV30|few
CAWRWGLADEQFF
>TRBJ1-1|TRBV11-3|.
CASSPARVGAFF
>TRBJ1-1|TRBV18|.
CASSPGGNTEAFF
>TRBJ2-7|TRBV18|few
CASSPRTDTYEQYF
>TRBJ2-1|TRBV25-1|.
CASSAPPGIRHNEQFF
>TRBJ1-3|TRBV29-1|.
CSVEAFSGNTIYF
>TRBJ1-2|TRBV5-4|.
CASSLAGTGGFYGYTF
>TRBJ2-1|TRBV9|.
CASSALGSYNEQFF
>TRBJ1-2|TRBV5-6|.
CASTRRPAGRATYGYTF
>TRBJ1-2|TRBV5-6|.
CASSLAVRGAGYGYTF
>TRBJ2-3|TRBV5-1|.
CASSWRPSGGAGSDTQYF
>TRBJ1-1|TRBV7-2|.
CASRFGQGYTEAFF
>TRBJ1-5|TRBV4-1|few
CASSQDWGFQPQHF
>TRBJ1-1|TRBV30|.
CAWSGGANTEAFF
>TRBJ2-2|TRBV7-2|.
CASTIAGGSTGELFF
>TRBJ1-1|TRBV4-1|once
CASSQNRGHGNTEAFF
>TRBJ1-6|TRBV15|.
CATSRDGQGHSPLHF
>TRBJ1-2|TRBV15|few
CATSPTRTGGIFDYGYTF
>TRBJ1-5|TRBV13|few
CATPGLYSNQPQHF
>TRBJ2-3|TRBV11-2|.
CASSLIVTDTQYF
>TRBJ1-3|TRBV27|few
CASSSRRSGNTIYF
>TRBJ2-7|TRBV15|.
CATSVTKPYEQYF
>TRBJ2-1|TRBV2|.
CAGGQGHDNEQFF
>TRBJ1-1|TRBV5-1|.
CASRETTEAFF
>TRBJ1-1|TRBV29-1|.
CSVFLTGGVNTEAFF
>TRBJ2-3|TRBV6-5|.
CASSRTGQGADTQYF
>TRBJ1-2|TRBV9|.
CASSVDGTGEGYTF
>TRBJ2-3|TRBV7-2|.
CASSLVYAATDTQYF
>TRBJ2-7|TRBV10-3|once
CAISAGPYEQYF
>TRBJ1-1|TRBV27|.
CASSLRELTEAFF
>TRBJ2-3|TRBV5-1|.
CASSLASPADTQYF
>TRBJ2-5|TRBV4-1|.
CASSPSGDKETQYF
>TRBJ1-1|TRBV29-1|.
CSVKTQLTGTEAFF
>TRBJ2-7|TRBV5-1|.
CASSPLGSHEQYF
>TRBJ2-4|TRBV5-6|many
CASSFFVARRDVIQYF
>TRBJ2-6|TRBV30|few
CAWSFRGSGANVLTF
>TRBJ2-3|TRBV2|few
CASSEVGTRSDTQYF
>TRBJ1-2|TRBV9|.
CASSPRGTATFYGYTF
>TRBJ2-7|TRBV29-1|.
CSVRETYEQYF
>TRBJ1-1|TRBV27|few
CASSLGQASEAFF
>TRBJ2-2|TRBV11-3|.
CASARAGELFF
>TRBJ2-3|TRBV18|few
CASSPFSEGAADTQYF
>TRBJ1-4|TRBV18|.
CASSQGQGTTNEKLFF
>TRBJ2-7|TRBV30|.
CAWSVGGGATYEQYF
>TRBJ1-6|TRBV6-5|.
CASSKDRGQPLHF
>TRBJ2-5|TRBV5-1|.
CASSRDSVQETQYF
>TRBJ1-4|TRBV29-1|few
CSVGSGGEKLFF
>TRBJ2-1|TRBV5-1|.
CASSLGGGYNEQFF
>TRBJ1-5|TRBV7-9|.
CASSLGGQPNQPQHF
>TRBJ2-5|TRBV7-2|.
CASSPQGRETQYF
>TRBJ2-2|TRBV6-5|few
CASSQTYGNTGELFF